This entry lists 30 T cell receptor beta chains sequenced from one sample in a study of vaccination effects on CD4 cells after COVID-19. The data were produced by immunoSEQ multiplex PCR, yet TCRdb's version contains in-frame clones alone and is incomplete. Counted here are about 15,000 clones, about 75% occurring once; the ten biggest clones make up approximately 25%. Antigen-specific CD4+ T cells were expanded (with viral peptide pools) by the ViraFEST assay ahead of sequencing. Upon completion of about ten days in culture, CD4+ T cells were isolated. The cohort was immunized with two doses of either the BNT162b2 or mRNA-1273 vaccine. These receptors lack a known antigen. The specimen was CD4+ T cells from PBMCs cultured with HCoV-NL63 spike peptides, collected after COVID-19 vaccination. These receptors were collected from a human donor who received a COVID-19 vaccine.

The chain uses TRBV5-1 and TRBJ2-7, with 8 bases that match TRBD1. The germline V gene encodes CDR1 SGHRS and CDR2 YFSETQ. With V trimmed by 3 bases and J by 4 bases, 6 bases remained unmatched. The CDR3 has 14 amino acids. For the CDR3, the DNA is TGCGCCAGCAGCTCCGACAGGGGTGGGTACGAGCAGTACTTC. This encodes CASSSDRGGYEQYF.

This clone was seen more than once but under ten times. This rearrangement joins TRBV10-3 to TRBJ2-3; 10 bases fit TRBD1. CDR3 length: 16 amino acids. Unmatched junction bases numbered 10, after V lost 5 bases and J lost 5 bases. The germline V gene has CDR1 ENHRY and CDR2 SYGVKD. As DNA, the CDR3 is TGTGCCATCAGTTCCCGAGGACAGGGGGGGGGAGATACGCAGTATTTT. It translates to CAISSRGQGGGDTQYF.

There are a few counts of this clone. The V gene is TRBV12-3 or TRBV12-4, the J gene TRBJ1-2; 7 bases align to TRBD1. V shed 5 bases and J 10 bases; nucleotides not matched to a gene: 4. This CDR3 region has 11 residues. CDR3 DNA: TGTGCCAGCAGTCCTGGGACAGCCTACACCTTC. It encodes CASSPGTAYTF.

This sequence joins TRBV4-1 and TRBJ2-7; D may be TRBD2 (5 bases). V lost 0 bases and J lost 2, with 8 bases in between. CDR1 is MGHRA and CDR2 is YSYEKL in the germline V gene. The length of the CDR3 is 14 residues. CDR3 in amino acids: CASSQDEGPYEQYF. CDR3 nucleotides: TGCGCCAGCAGCCAAGATGAGGGCCCCTACGAGCAGTACTTC.

The chain carries TRBV10-3 and TRBJ2-1; perhaps D is TRBD1 or TRBD2 (5 bases each). The CDR3 length is 16 residues. V lost 2 bases and J lost 8, with 19 bases in between. Germline V lookup: CDR1 ENHRY, CDR2 SYGVKD. CDR3 in amino acids: CAISEPRGAVTDEQFF. The DNA for the CDR3 is TGTGCCATCAGTGAGCCGAGGGGCGCAGTAACGGATGAGCAGTTCTTC.

This clone has just a few counts. V is TRBV28 and J is TRBJ1-5, with 10 nucleotides matching TRBD1. CDR1 and CDR2 from the germline V gene are MDHEN and SYDVKM. V lost 6 bases and J lost 1; bases outside the gene matches: 6. The CDR3 runs 16 residues. DNA of the CDR3: TGTGCCAGCAGAGGACAGGGGGTTCCGAGCAATCAGCCCCAGCATTTT. As protein: CASRGQGVPSNQPQHF.

The rearrangement uses TRBV15 and TRBJ1-6, with D hard to call. This CDR3 comprises 17 residues. CDR1 LNHNV and CDR2 YYDKDF come from the germline V gene (reference sequence). V was cut by 5 bases and J by 0 bases, with 14 bases left in between. CDR3 nucleotide sequence: TGTGCCACCAGCCGGGAGCTGGGAAGCTCCTATAATTCACCCCTCCACTTT. Residues: CATSRELGSSYNSPLHF.

The gene calls are TRBV9 and TRBJ2-5; D is possibly TRBD1 (6 bases). The germline V gene has CDR1 SGDLS and CDR2 YYNGEE. V was clipped by 0 bases and J by 2 bases, with 11 bases between them. CDR3 length: 15 amino acids. CDR3 sequence (DNA): TGTGCCAGCAGCGTAGGGCCAGGGGAACAAGAGACCCAGTACTTC. Translated: CASSVGPGEQETQYF.

This clone occurred once. CDR3 region: CASSSSSGQPTGGYTF. The CDR3 coding sequence is TGTGCCAGCAGCTCATCCTCGGGGCAGCCAACGGGGGGCTACACCTTC. The chain links TRBV7-9 to TRBJ1-2; TRBD1 might be the D (5 bases). CDR3 length: 16 residues. The germline V gene has CDR1 SEHNR and CDR2 FQNEAQ (reference sequence). V was clipped by 4 bases and J by 8 bases, with 23 bases between them.

The V gene is TRBV7-2, the J gene TRBJ2-7; TRBD1 matches 7 bases. With V trimmed by 7 bases and J by 4 bases, 10 bases remained unmatched. CDR3 length: 14 residues. Germline V CDR1 and CDR2: SGHTA, FQGNSA. The CDR3 here is CASKTDRVTYEQYF. CDR3 nucleotide sequence: TGTGCCAGCAAGACCGACAGGGTAACGTACGAGCAGTACTTC.

J is TRBJ1-1 and V is TRBV27, with D perhaps matching TRBD1 (5 bases). Germline CDR1 reads MNHEY; CDR2 reads SMNVEV (reference sequence). V was pared by 8 bases and J by 1 base, with 20 bases between. CDR3 length: 16 amino acids. In nucleotides, the CDR3 is TGTGCCAGCCACCTTCGACCTACAGGAGCGAACACTGAAGCTTTCTTT. Translating it yields CASHLRPTGANTEAFF.

The CDR3 sequence is CASSQDLWTNTEAFF. CDR3 in DNA: TGTGCCAGCAGCCAAGATCTTTGGACGAACACTGAAGCTTTCTTT. This sequence joins TRBV4-2 and TRBJ1-1; D unresolved. The V and J ends lost 0 bases and 1 base respectively, with 9 bases between them. The CDR3 covers 15 residues. Germline CDR1 and CDR2: LGHNA and YNFKEQ.

The chain is built from TRBV28 and TRBJ2-3; tentatively, D is TRBD1 or TRBD2 (5 bases each). The germline V gene encodes CDR1 MDHEN and CDR2 SYDVKM. V was clipped by 6 bases and J by 0 bases, with 13 bases between them. The CDR3 extends over 15 amino acids. The CDR3 here is CASSRGVKSTDTQYF. The DNA of the CDR3 is TGTGCCAGCAGCCGAGGGGTTAAGAGCACAGATACGCAGTATTTT.

The V and J genes are TRBV5-4 and TRBJ1-6, with a weak D call TRBD1 (6 bases). Per germline, CDR1 SGHNT and CDR2 YYREEE (reference sequence). The CDR3 covers 16 residues. The V end was cut by 4 bases, the J end by 0 bases, with 11 bases between. The CDR3 here is CASSPGQSSYNSPLHF. CDR3 nucleotide sequence: TGTGCCAGCAGCCCCGGACAGAGCTCCTATAATTCACCCCTCCACTTT.

V is TRBV2 and J is TRBJ1-1, with TRBD1 matching 7 bases. CDR1 is SNHLY, CDR2 FYNNEI, per germline. Trimming removed 5 bases from V and 5 bases from J; junction bases left unmatched: 8. This CDR3 contains 14 residues. CDR3 residues: CASSPGGGGTEAFF. The CDR3 DNA follows: TGTGCCAGCAGTCCAGGGGGAGGGGGAACTGAAGCTTTCTTT.

V gene TRBV5-1 combines with J gene TRBJ1-1; the D gene is possibly TRBD1 (5 bases). CDR1 and CDR2 from the germline V gene are SGHRS and YFSETQ. This CDR3 contains 13 residues. V was shortened by 4 bases and J by 5 bases, with 12 bases between the two germline ends. This CDR3 reads CASSEQEGTEAFF. In DNA form, the CDR3 reads TGCGCCAGCAGCGAGCAGGAGGGGACTGAAGCTTTCTTT.

The chain joins TRBV29-1 to TRBJ2-5; no firm D call. Between the trimmed V and J ends, which lost 3 bases and 3 bases, there was a span of 11 bases. The CDR3 consists of 13 residues. Germline assignment: CDR1 SQVTM and CDR2 ANQGSEA. CDR3 sequence: CSVDGFVKETQYF. The CDR3 DNA sequence: TGCAGCGTTGATGGTTTTGTGAAAGAGACCCAGTACTTC.

This clone was recorded a few times. The chain combines TRBV5-6 with TRBJ1-1; D is ambiguous. CDR1 and CDR2 from the germline V gene are SGHDT and YYEEEE. The CDR3 extends over 15 amino acids. V was clipped by 1 base and J by 1 base, with 11 bases between them. In DNA, the CDR3 is TGTGCCAGCAGCTTGAATACACAGCCGAACACTGAAGCTTTCTTT. Translation gives CASSLNTQPNTEAFF.

This clone was found a few times. The chain links TRBV5-1 to TRBJ1-2; TRBD1 aligns across 7 bases. This CDR3 is built from 13 residues. Germline V lookup: CDR1 SGHRS, CDR2 YFSETQ. The V gene end was trimmed by 3 bases and the J gene end by 4 bases; junction bases not matched to a gene: 3. The CDR3 DNA is TGCGCCAGCAGCTACGACAGGGTCTATGGCTACACCTTC. It is translated as CASSYDRVYGYTF.

This clone showed up just a few times. The chain recombines TRBV19 with TRBJ1-6; the D gene is possibly TRBD1 (5 bases). The CDR3 is 12 amino acids. V lost 8 bases, J lost 5 bases, and 7 bases lay in between. Germline CDR1 LNHDA, CDR2 SQIVND (reference sequence). The CDR3 DNA is TGTGCCAGTGGGACCGATAATTCACCCCTCCACTTT. The encoded protein is CASGTDNSPLHF. Looking up the rest from reference TRBV19 and TRBJ1-6 gives the full variable domain: DGGITQSPKYLFRKEGQNVTLSCEQNLNHDAMYWYRQDPGQGLRLIYYSQIVNDFQKGDIAEGYSVSREKKESFPLTVTSAQKNPTAFYLCASGTDNSPLHFGNGTRLTVT.

V usage is TRBV6-4 and J usage is TRBJ2-7; no clear D gene. The CDR3 sequence is 12 residues long. With 7 bases removed from V and 6 bases from J, the gap between germline ends came to 13 bases. Germline V CDR1 and CDR2: MRHNA, SNTAGT. The CDR3 DNA is TGTGCCAGCAAGATCCTCCTTGGCGAGCAGTACTTC. This codes for CASKILLGEQYF.

This chain connects TRBV5-4 to TRBJ1-2, with TRBD1 matching over 9 bases. Germline CDR1 SGHNT, CDR2 YYREEE (reference sequence). V lost 5 bases, J lost 3 bases, and 8 bases stayed unmatched. The CDR3 extends over 15 amino acids. This chain's CDR3 is CASSQPGQGHYGYTF. The DNA of the CDR3 is TGTGCCAGCAGTCAACCGGGACAGGGCCACTATGGCTACACCTTC.

Written as DNA, the CDR3 is TGTGCCACCCGTCAGAACACCGGGGAGCTGTTTTTT. Translation gives CATRQNTGELFF. This chain joins TRBV24-1 and TRBJ2-2, with D unclear. Trimming cost V 9 bases and J 1 base, with 5 bases left between them. The CDR3 covers 12 residues. Germline CDR1 is KGHDR and CDR2 is SFDVKD.

The V gene is TRBV18, the J gene TRBJ2-1; D is perhaps TRBD1 (6 bases). CDR1 KGHSH and CDR2 LQKENI come from the germline V gene. Trimming cost V 1 base and J 6 bases, with 7 bases left between them. This CDR3 has 13 amino acids. Here the CDR3 DNA reads TGTGCCAGCTCACCACTACAGGGCAATGAGCAGTTCTTC. This translates into CASSPLQGNEQFF.

This clone was seen a single time. J is TRBJ1-2 and V is TRBV5-7; a possible D gene is TRBD1 (6 bases). TRBV5-7 belongs to the ORF category, with a function that is uncertain. The CDR3 runs to 15 residues. V lost 5 bases and J lost 6, with 20 bases in between. Here the CDR3 DNA reads TGTGCCAGCAGGTTCATGGACAGACGGCACGATGGCTACACCTTC. Translation: CASRFMDRRHDGYTF.

The chain employs TRBV9 and TRBJ1-1; D call uncertain. CDR1 and CDR2 from the germline V gene are SGDLS and YYNGEE. The CDR3 consists of 15 residues. V gave up 3 bases and J gave up 4 bases, with 16 bases separating them. The DNA for the CDR3 is TGTGCCAGCAGCGGAGAAGGAGGGCTGATCACTGAAGCTTTCTTT. It specifies CASSGEGGLITEAFF.

The chain recombines TRBV7-8 with TRBJ1-2, with 8 bases that match TRBD1. Germline-derived CDR1 and CDR2 are SGHVS and FQNEAQ. V shed 4 bases and J 2 bases; nucleotides not matched to a gene: 3. The CDR3 totals 14 residues. CDR3 residues: CASSSRGQNYGYTF. The CDR3, as DNA: TGTGCCAGCAGCTCCAGGGGGCAGAACTATGGCTACACCTTC.

This clone showed up just a few times. The V gene is TRBV5-4, the J gene TRBJ1-1; possibly TRBD1 for D (5 bases). The CDR3 contains 14 residues. V was pared by 0 bases and J by 1 base, with 7 bases between. Germline CDR1 is SGHNT and CDR2 is YYREEE (reference sequence). The CDR3 loop reads CASSLEGPNTEAFF. In DNA form, the CDR3 reads TGTGCCAGCAGCTTGGAGGGGCCGAACACTGAAGCTTTCTTT.

V and J are TRBV3-1 (or the pseudogene TRBV3-2) and TRBJ1-5; D is ambiguous. There are 13 residues in the CDR3. Per germline, CDR1 LGHDT and CDR2 YNNKEL (reference sequence). Trimming stripped 1 base from V and 3 bases from J, with 4 bases between. The CDR3 nucleotides read TGTGCCAGCAGCCAAGCGGTCAATCAGCCCCAGCATTTT. It codes for CASSQAVNQPQHF.

This clone was detected once. The V call is TRBV5-6, the J call TRBJ2-7; D unclear. V lost 4 bases and J 4 bases, leaving 18 bases between the germline ends. Germline V gene data show CDR1 as SGHDT and CDR2 as YYEEEE. The CDR3 has 15 amino acids. The CDR3 spells CASSQVDGHRYEQYF. The DNA of the CDR3 is TGTGCCAGCAGCCAGGTAGACGGGCATCGGTACGAGCAGTACTTC.